This T cell receptor beta chain was profiled in a study of blood T cell repertoires in COVID-19. Study overall: The United States, Italy and Spain were the sources of the acute and convalescent COVID-19 samples. The cDNA or gDNA used as material had been derived from T cells, B-cell-depleted T cells, or PBMCs.

Categorization into cohorts depended on clinical history that participants reported. This CDR3 is 14 amino acids long. V lost 4 bases and J lost 2, with 9 bases in between. Per germline, CDR1 SEHNR and CDR2 FQNEAQ (reference sequence). Authors' methods: Amplification of reference gene primers was used by the study to estimate nucleated cell counts. Sequencing was performed with immunoSEQ multiplex PCR; in TCRdb, only in-frame clones are kept and a portion is missing. D and trimming were read from the DNA, whereas the V and J calls and clone size are those reported in that table. There are roughly 400,000 clones in the sample; about 88% occur only once, and around 1.5% lies in the top ten.

The receptor was derived from a young woman who had been exposed to COVID-19. Sequencing input: PBMCs or T cells enriched from blood (not recorded which). The chain combines TRBV7-9 with TRBJ1-5; no clear D. The CDR3 nucleotides read TGTGCCAGCAGCTATGCCGGGGGCAATCAGCCCCAGCATTTT. Protein product: CASSYAGGNQPQHF.